What follows are 6 T cell receptor beta chains derived from one specimen sequenced in a study of CD8 T cell repertoires and HIV-1 epitope variants. Their specific antigens are unknown. Here immunoSEQ multiplex PCR was the method, and the copy in TCRdb shows in-frame clones only, minus some. Among almost 4,500 clones, under 70% were seen once, and the ten largest hold roughly two fifths. Input material: cultured CD8+ T cells derived from PBMCs. The receptors come from a male donor with HIV.

J is TRBJ2-7 and V is TRBV19; the D gene is possibly TRBD2 (6 bases). V was trimmed by 8 bases and J by 6 bases, leaving 17 bases between them. This CDR3 has 13 amino acids. CDR1 LNHDA and CDR2 SQIVND come from the germline V gene (reference sequence). As DNA, the CDR3 is TGTGCCAGTGTCCCCGGCTCGGGGGTCGAGCAGTACTTC. Translating it yields CASVPGSGVEQYF.

The chain combines TRBV6-6 with TRBJ2-1; D gene unclear. The length of the CDR3 is 14 residues. With 2 bases removed from V and 5 bases from J, the gap between germline ends came to 10 bases. Germline-derived CDR1 and CDR2 are MNHNY and SVGAGI (reference sequence). CDR3 nucleotides: TGTGCCAGCAGTTACGAAAACCCTAACAATGAGCAGTTCTTC. This encodes CASSYENPNNEQFF.

The chain combines TRBV28 with TRBJ2-5; 12 bases line up with TRBD2. Germline V lookup: CDR1 MDHEN, CDR2 SYDVKM. The CDR3 is 15 amino acids. The junction had 3 bases not matched to a gene; V was cut back by 3 bases and J by 4 bases. DNA of the CDR3: TGTGCCAGCAGTTTTCGGACTAGCGGGGCAGAGACCCAGTACTTC. Translation gives CASSFRTSGAETQYF.

This clone appeared a single time. The rearrangement links TRBV7-8 to TRBJ1-6; TRBD1 matches at 7 bases. This CDR3 has 15 amino acids. V lost 2 bases and J lost 5; bases outside the gene matches: 3. The germline gives CDR1 SGHVS, CDR2 FQNEAQ. The CDR3 protein is CASSLSGTDNSPLHF. The CDR3 DNA follows: TGTGCCAGCAGCTTAAGTGGGACAGATAATTCACCCCTCCACTTT.

The genes are TRBV4-1 and TRBJ1-5; D remains unclear. Germline loops: CDR1 MGHRA, CDR2 YSYEKL. Trimming stripped 0 bases from V and 4 bases from J, with 13 bases between. The CDR3 covers 16 residues. CDR3 in amino acids: CASSQDRGAGNQPQHF. The CDR3 nucleotides read TGCGCCAGCAGCCAAGATCGGGGTGCGGGGAATCAGCCCCAGCATTTT.

The genes are TRBV15 and TRBJ2-7; TRBD2 matches at 8 bases. Losses at the gene ends were 2 bases for V and 0 bases for J; bases not matched to a gene: 9. The CDR3 has 17 amino acids. The germline V gene has CDR1 LNHNV and CDR2 YYDKDF (reference sequence). CDR3 in DNA: TGTGCCACCAGCAGAAACACTCTAGCGGGTGACTCCTACGAGCAGTACTTC. Its protein product is CATSRNTLAGDSYEQYF.